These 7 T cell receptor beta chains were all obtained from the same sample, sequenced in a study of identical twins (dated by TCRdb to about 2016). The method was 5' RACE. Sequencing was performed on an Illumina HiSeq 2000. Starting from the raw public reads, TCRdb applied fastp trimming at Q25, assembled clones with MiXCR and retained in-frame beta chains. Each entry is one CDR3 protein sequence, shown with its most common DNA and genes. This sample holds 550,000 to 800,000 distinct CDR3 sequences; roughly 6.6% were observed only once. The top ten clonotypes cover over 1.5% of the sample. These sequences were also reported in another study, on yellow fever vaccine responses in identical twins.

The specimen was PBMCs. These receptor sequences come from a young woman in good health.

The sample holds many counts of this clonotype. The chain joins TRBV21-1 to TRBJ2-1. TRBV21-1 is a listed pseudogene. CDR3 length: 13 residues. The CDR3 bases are TGTGCCAGCAGCAAAATACCGCCGGAGAAGCAGTTCTTC. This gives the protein CASSKIPPEKQFF.

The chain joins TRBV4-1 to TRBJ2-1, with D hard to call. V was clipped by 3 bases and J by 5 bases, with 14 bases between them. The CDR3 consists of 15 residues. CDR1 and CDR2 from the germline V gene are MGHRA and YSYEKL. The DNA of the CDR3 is TGCGCCAGCAGCCAGCCCGTAAGGTACAACAATGAGCAGTTCTTC. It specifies CASSQPVRYNNEQFF.

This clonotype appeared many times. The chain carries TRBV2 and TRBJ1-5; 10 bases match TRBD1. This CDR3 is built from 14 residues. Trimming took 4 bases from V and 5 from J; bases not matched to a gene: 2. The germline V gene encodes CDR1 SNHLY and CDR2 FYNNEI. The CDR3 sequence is CASSGQGAYQPQHF. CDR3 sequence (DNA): TGTGCCAGCAGTGGACAGGGGGCTTATCAGCCCCAGCATTTT.

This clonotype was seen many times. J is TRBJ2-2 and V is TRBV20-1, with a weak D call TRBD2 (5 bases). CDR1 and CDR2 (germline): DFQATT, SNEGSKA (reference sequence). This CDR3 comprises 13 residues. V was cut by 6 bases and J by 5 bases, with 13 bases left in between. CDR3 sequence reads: CSAPGSVTGELFF. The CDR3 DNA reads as TGCAGTGCCCCGGGGTCAGTGACCGGGGAGCTGTTTTTT.

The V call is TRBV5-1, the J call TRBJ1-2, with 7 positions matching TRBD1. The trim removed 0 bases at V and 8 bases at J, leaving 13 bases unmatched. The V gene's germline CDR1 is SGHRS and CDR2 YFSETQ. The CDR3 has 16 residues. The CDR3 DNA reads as TGCGCCAGCAGCTTGGACGGACAGGCTATCCATTTGGGCTACACCTTC. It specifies CASSLDGQAIHLGYTF. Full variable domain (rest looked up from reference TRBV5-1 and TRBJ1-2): KAGVTQTPRYLIKTRGQQVTLSCSPISGHRSVSWYQQTPGQGLQFLFEYFSETQRNKGNFPGRFSGRQFSNSRSEMNVSTLELGDSALYLCASSLDGQAIHLGYTFGSGTRLTVV.

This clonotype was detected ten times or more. The DNA of the CDR3 is TGCAGTGCTAGCGGGGACTCCTACGAGCAGTACTTC. Its translation is CSASGDSYEQYF. The V and J genes are TRBV20-1 and TRBJ2-7, with D maybe TRBD2 (5 bases). Germline V gene data show CDR1 as DFQATT and CDR2 as SNEGSKA (reference sequence). This CDR3 region has 12 residues. Trimming shortened V by 3 bases and J by 0 bases, and 6 bases separated the two germline ends.

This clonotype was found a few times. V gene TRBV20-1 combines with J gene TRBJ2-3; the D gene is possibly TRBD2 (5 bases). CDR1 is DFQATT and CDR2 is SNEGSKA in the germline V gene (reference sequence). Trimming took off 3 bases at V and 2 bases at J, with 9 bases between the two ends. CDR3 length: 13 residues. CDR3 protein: CSARAGTTDTQYF. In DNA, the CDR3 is TGCAGTGCTAGGGCGGGTACCACAGATACGCAGTATTTT.